The 23 T cell receptor beta chains in this list originate from one sample, sequenced in a study of Graves' ophthalmopathy and Graves' hyperthyroidism. Investigators amplified TCR beta CDR3 regions from RNA transcripts. An initial RT-PCR round employing HTBI primers preceded a second-round multiplex PCR. TCRdb recomputed calls from the multiplex PCR reads with MiXCR, one row per CDR3 protein. The profile shows hundreds of thousands of distinct CDR3 sequences, 22% of them singletons. The sequenced sample consisted of peripheral blood. Receptors originate from a young woman with stable Graves' hyperthyroidism. Some clones in this sample may be carry-over from other donors' samples.

At least ten counts were recorded for this clonotype. This chain links TRBV27 with TRBJ2-3; perhaps TRBD1 as D (6 bases). The germline CDR1 and CDR2 sequences are MNHEY and SMNVEV (reference sequence). The CDR3 length is 13 residues. V lost 5 bases and J 5 bases, leaving 11 bases between the germline ends. The CDR3 is CASSRRGRDTQYF. The CDR3 nucleotides read TGTGCCAGCAGTCGAAGGGGGAGAGATACGCAGTATTTT.

The table lists this clonotype with many counts. The J gene is TRBJ1-2, the V gene TRBV7-2; D is undetermined. With 3 bases removed from V and 2 bases from J, the gap between germline ends came to 16 bases. The germline V gene has CDR1 SGHTA and CDR2 FQGNSA. The length of the CDR3 is 16 residues. The CDR3 DNA reads TGTGCCAGCAGCTTCAGCCTGGCGGCGGCGAACTATGGCTACACCTTC. Translating it yields CASSFSLAAANYGYTF.

This clonotype was detected a few times. This sequence joins TRBV12-3 or TRBV12-4 and TRBJ2-5, with D possibly TRBD1 on 5 matching bases. Trimming took off 6 bases at V and 5 bases at J, with 13 bases between the two ends. This CDR3 is built from 13 residues. The CDR3 nucleotides read TGTGCCAGCAGGCCCAGGGATCTGGAGACCCAGTACTTC. Its translation: CASRPRDLETQYF.

The chain links TRBV18 to TRBJ2-7; 8 bases map to TRBD1. CDR1 and CDR2 (germline): KGHSH, LQKENI. The CDR3 length is 14 residues. V was clipped by 3 bases and J by 5 bases; unmatched bases: 6. This CDR3 is CASSPTGGWNEQYF. The CDR3 DNA is TGTGCCAGCTCACCCACAGGGGGATGGAACGAGCAGTACTTC.

This clonotype was detected ten times or more. The V and J genes are TRBV6-1 and TRBJ1-6; D remains ambiguous. The V end lost 1 base, the J end lost 14 bases, and 6 bases lay between the germline ends. Germline CDR1 and CDR2: MNHNS and SASEGT. The CDR3 length is 11 residues. The CDR3 coding sequence is TGTGCCAGCAGTGAAGAGCCGACCCTCCACTTT. Its protein is CASSEEPTLHF.

The table lists this clonotype with many counts. V and J are TRBV28 and TRBJ2-2; TRBD2 aligns across 15 bases. The V and J ends lost 5 bases and 3 bases, in that order; junction bases with no gene match: 4. The CDR3 extends over 17 amino acids. Germline V gene lookup returns CDR1 MDHEN and CDR2 SYDVKM. The CDR3 region has the DNA TGTGCCAGCAGTCGCGGACTAGCGGGAGGGTACACCGGGGAGCTGTTTTTT. This codes for CASSRGLAGGYTGELFF.

The V call is TRBV12-3 or TRBV12-4, the J call TRBJ1-1, with 8 bases matching TRBD1. The CDR3 is 16 amino acids. The ends lost 6 bases at V and 1 base at J; junction bases unmatched: 10. The CDR3 protein is CASRTDRVAPNTEAFF. CDR3 sequence (DNA): TGTGCCAGCAGAACGGACAGGGTGGCCCCGAACACTGAAGCTTTCTTT.

The sample holds many counts of this clonotype. The chain is built from TRBV2 and TRBJ1-5; the match to TRBD1 covers 8 bases. V lost 6 bases and J lost 6; bases outside the gene matches: 7. This CDR3 region has 14 residues. Germline lookup yields CDR1 SNHLY and CDR2 FYNNEI. This CDR3 reads CASRRTGLLQPQHF. DNA for the CDR3: TGTGCCAGCAGGCGGACAGGGCTACTTCAGCCCCAGCATTTT.

This clonotype showed up many times. The rearrangement uses TRBV11-3 and TRBJ2-5; the D gene is possibly TRBD1 (5 bases). V was shortened by 5 bases and J by 0 bases, with 10 bases between the two germline ends. The CDR3 totals 14 residues. Looked up from germline, CDR1 is SGHNT and CDR2 is YENEEA. In DNA form, the CDR3 reads TGTGCCAGCAGCACCGACAGTTACCAAGAGACCCAGTACTTC. The encoded protein is CASSTDSYQETQYF.

This clonotype was counted at least ten times. DNA for the CDR3: TGTGCCAGCAGCCAGTTGGTGAATGAGAACATTCAGTACTTC. This codes for CASSQLVNENIQYF. The chain links TRBV3-1 to TRBJ2-4; no firm D call. The CDR3 is made up of 14 amino acids. In germline, CDR1 is LGHDT, CDR2 YNNKEL (reference sequence). The germline V and J ends were trimmed by 3 bases and 7 bases, with 13 bases remaining between them.

V is TRBV2 and J is TRBJ2-7; D call uncertain. The length of the CDR3 is 13 residues. The V gene lost 6 bases and the J gene lost 1 base, with 10 bases spanning the gap. Germline V gene data show CDR1 as SNHLY and CDR2 as FYNNEI. Written as DNA, the CDR3 is TGTGCCAGCAGACCCGGACCGTCCTACGAGCAGTACTTC. This codes for CASRPGPSYEQYF.

Many counts were recorded for this clonotype. V is TRBV6-1 and J is TRBJ1-1, with D tentatively TRBD1 (5 bases). The germline gives CDR1 MNHNS, CDR2 SASEGT. V lost 7 bases and J 4 bases, leaving 22 bases between the germline ends. This CDR3 has 16 residues. CDR3 nucleotides: TGTGCCAGCAAGGAAGGTCGGGCGGGGGACTTCACTGAAGCTTTCTTT. Protein: CASKEGRAGDFTEAFF.

The chain combines TRBV19 with TRBJ1-5; tentative D call: TRBD1 (5 bases). V lost 0 bases to trimming and J lost 3 bases, with 12 bases between them. Germline V gene lookup returns CDR1 LNHDA and CDR2 SQIVND (reference sequence). The CDR3 totals 16 residues. CDR3 protein: CASSIDVGAPNQPQHF. The CDR3 DNA reads as TGTGCCAGTAGTATAGACGTAGGGGCCCCCAATCAGCCCCAGCATTTT.

In this sample, this clonotype turned up once. A much larger clone sits a single nucleotide away, making a read error possible. The rearrangement joins TRBV4-3 to TRBJ1-5; D unresolved. The CDR3 sequence is 13 residues long. Per the germline V gene, CDR1 is LGHNA and CDR2 is YSLEER. CDR3 bases: TGCGCCAGCAGCCGGGGTTGGAATTGGCCCCATCATTTT. It is translated as CASSRGWNWPHHF.

There are many counts of this clonotype. This chain links TRBV20-1 with TRBJ2-7; 10 nucleotides agree with TRBD1. CDR3 length: 14 residues. Per germline, CDR1 DFQATT and CDR2 SNEGSKA (reference sequence). Unmatched junction bases numbered 11, after V lost 6 bases and J lost 6 bases. CDR3 sequence: CSAPRDRGFCEQYF. As DNA, the CDR3 is TGCAGTGCCCCAAGGGACAGGGGATTTTGCGAGCAGTACTTC.

The V call is TRBV6-1, the J call TRBJ2-5; TRBD2 matches at 10 bases. V was clipped by 7 bases and J by 4 bases; unmatched bases: 18. Per the germline V gene, CDR1 is MNHNS and CDR2 is SASEGT. The CDR3 consists of 18 residues. The CDR3 here is CASTRGPSGGGPGETQYF. The CDR3 DNA reads as TGTGCCAGCACCCGAGGACCGAGCGGGGGGGGGCCGGGAGAGACCCAGTACTTC.

This clonotype was counted ten times or more. The chain carries TRBV24-1 and TRBJ2-3, with D uncertain. CDR1 and CDR2 (germline): KGHDR, SFDVKD. Deletions cut 2 bases from V and 7 bases from J, with 12 bases between. CDR3 length: 14 residues. CDR3 in amino acids: CATSDSTVPNTQYF. For the CDR3, the DNA is TGTGCCACCAGTGATTCGACTGTGCCTAATACGCAGTATTTT.

This clonotype came up many times. The chain joins TRBV2 to TRBJ1-1; D is undetermined. V lost 0 bases and J lost 3, with 8 bases in between. The CDR3 loop spans 14 amino acids. Germline CDR1 and CDR2: SNHLY and FYNNEI. The DNA of the CDR3 is TGTGCCAGCAGTGAAGCGGGGTTTGACACTGAAGCTTTCTTT. Translating gives CASSEAGFDTEAFF.

This clonotype was counted ten times or more. The CDR3 coding sequence is TGTGCCAGCAGTTTAGGGACAGGTCTTTATCCCGGGGAGCTGTTTTTT. This codes for CASSLGTGLYPGELFF. The V gene is TRBV12-3 or TRBV12-4, the J gene TRBJ2-2; 7 bases line up with TRBD1. The trim removed 1 base at V and 6 bases at J, leaving 8 bases unmatched. The CDR3 extends over 16 amino acids.

In this sample, this clonotype turned up many times. CDR3 region: CASSFPTGEMNTEAFF. DNA of the CDR3: TGTGCCAGCAGTTTCCCGACAGGGGAGATGAACACTGAAGCTTTCTTT. The rearrangement uses TRBV12-3 or TRBV12-4 and TRBJ1-1; TRBD1 aligns across 8 bases. V shed 3 bases and J 0 bases; nucleotides not matched to a gene: 6. The length of the CDR3 is 16 residues.

A remark on this clonotype: A single base separates this from a much larger clone, so it may be a read error. V and J are TRBV3-1 and TRBJ2-7, with D unclear. This CDR3 comprises 14 residues. The germline gives CDR1 LGHDT, CDR2 YNNKEL (reference sequence). CDR3 amino acids: CAISQASDTYEQYF. The CDR3 DNA is TGTGCCATCAGCCAAGCATCTGACACCTACGAGCAGTACTTC.

About this clonotype itself: The junction departs from the called germline gene at one end, perhaps through a read error. This rearrangement joins TRBV28 to TRBJ2-5; D is perhaps TRBD1 (5 bases). This CDR3 has 14 amino acids. Germline CDR1 is MDHEN and CDR2 is SYDVKM. The CDR3 coding sequence is TGTGCCATCAGTTCCCGGACACACCAAGAGACCGAGAACTTC. It is translated as CAISSRTHQETENF.

This clonotype was detected ten times or more. This chain uses TRBV20-1 with TRBJ2-2; D remains unclear. Germline CDR1 DFQATT, CDR2 SNEGSKA (reference sequence). The V gene lost 3 bases and the J gene lost 3 bases, with 20 bases spanning the gap. This CDR3 region has 17 residues. The CDR3 loop is CSASLSAVMSYTGELFF. In nucleotides, the CDR3 is TGCAGTGCTAGTTTGTCAGCCGTCATGTCTTACACCGGGGAGCTGTTTTTT.